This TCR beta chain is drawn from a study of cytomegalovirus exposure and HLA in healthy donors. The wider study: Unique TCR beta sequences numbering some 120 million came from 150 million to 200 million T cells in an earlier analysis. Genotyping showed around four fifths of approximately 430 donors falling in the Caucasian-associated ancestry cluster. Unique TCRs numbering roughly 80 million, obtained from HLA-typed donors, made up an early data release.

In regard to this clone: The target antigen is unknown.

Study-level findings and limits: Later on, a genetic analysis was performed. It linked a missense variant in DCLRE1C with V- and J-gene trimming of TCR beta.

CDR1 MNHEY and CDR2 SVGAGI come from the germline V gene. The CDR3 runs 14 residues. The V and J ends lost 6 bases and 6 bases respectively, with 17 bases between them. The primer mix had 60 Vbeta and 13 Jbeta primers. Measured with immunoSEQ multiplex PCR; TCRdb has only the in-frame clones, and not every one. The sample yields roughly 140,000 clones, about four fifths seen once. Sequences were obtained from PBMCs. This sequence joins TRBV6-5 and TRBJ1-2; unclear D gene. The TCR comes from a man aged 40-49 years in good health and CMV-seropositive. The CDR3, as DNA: TGTGCCAGCAGAGAGGGCGGGAGATGGAATGGCTACACCTTC. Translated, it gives CASREGGRWNGYTF.